This TCR beta chain originates from a study of CD8 T cells in ankylosing spondylitis. This clonotype was detected a few times. Its matching antigen is unknown. A single record per CDR3 protein comes from TCRdb applying MiXCR to the 5' RACE reads. The sample lists 750,000 to 850,000 distinct CDR3 sequences, approximately 10% occurring once. Findings and caveats of the study: Seemingly characteristic of ankylosing spondylitis blood was a TCR beta motif consisting of 7 or 8 highly homologous variants.

The receptor's source is a male donor with ankylosing spondylitis. Sequencing was carried out using blood, either unsorted or a sorted T cell fraction (not recorded which).

The CDR3 loop reads CASRTNTLSYEQYF. CDR3 nucleotide sequence: TGTGCCAGCAGGACCAACACCCTCTCCTACGAGCAGTACTTC. The chain uses TRBV7-2 and TRBJ2-7, with D unclear. V was pared by 6 bases and J by 0 bases, with 12 bases between. CDR3 size: 14 residues. The V gene's germline CDR1 is SGHTA and CDR2 FQGNSA.